What follows are 16 T cell receptor beta chains derived from one specimen sequenced in a study of Graves' ophthalmopathy and Graves' hyperthyroidism. For repertoire sequencing, the TCR beta CDR3 regions were amplified from RNA transcripts. An opening RT-PCR round employed HTBI primers and preceded a second-round multiplex PCR. TCRdb re-analysed the multiplex PCR reads in MiXCR, keeping a single row per CDR3 protein. The sample has about 500,000 distinct CDR3 sequences; approximately 35% are singletons. Material: peripheral blood or thyroid tissue (not recorded which). These receptors originate from an adult man with Graves' hyperthyroidism.

This clonotype was observed at least ten times. This chain joins TRBV24-1 and TRBJ1-1; D is unclear. The CDR3 is made up of 13 amino acids. V lost 0 bases to trimming and J lost 7 bases, with 8 bases between them. Germline V CDR1 and CDR2: KGHDR, SFDVKD. Here the CDR3 reads CATSDLWGVEAFF. Here the CDR3 DNA reads TGTGCCACCAGTGATTTGTGGGGAGTTGAAGCTTTCTTT.

A remark on this clonotype: This may arise from a read error, as a much more abundant clone is one base away. It is likely a read error, because the conserved phenylalanine at the end of the CDR3 is missing. V gene TRBV6-1 combines with J gene TRBJ1-1; 8 bases fit TRBD1. Trimming took 6 bases from V and 1 from J; bases not matched to a gene: 4. From germline, CDR1 is MNHNS and CDR2 SASEGT. This CDR3 is 14 amino acids long. CDR3 amino acids: CASRKGQGNTEAFL. The CDR3 DNA sequence: TGTGCCAGCAGGAAAGGACAGGGGAACACTGAAGCTTTCCTT.

There are many counts of this clonotype. The V call is TRBV19, the J call TRBJ1-5; weak D call: TRBD1 (5 bases). The V and J ends lost 7 bases and 7 bases respectively, with 23 bases between them. The CDR3 loop spans 16 amino acids. Germline V lookup: CDR1 LNHDA, CDR2 SQIVND (reference sequence). The CDR3 DNA reads as TGTGCCAGTAACCCTCCCCAGGCGGGACGGTGGCAGCCCCAGCATTTT. It codes for CASNPPQAGRWQPQHF.

This rearrangement joins TRBV4-1 to TRBJ2-2; D remains unclear. The CDR3 has 14 amino acids. The V gene's germline CDR1 is MGHRA and CDR2 YSYEKL. V was cut by 4 bases and J by 2 bases, with 8 bases left in between. In DNA, the CDR3 is TGCGCCAGCAGCCCCCCCTTAAACACCGGGGAGCTGTTTTTT. Residues: CASSPPLNTGELFF.

This clonotype has ten or more counts. The V gene is TRBV19, the J gene TRBJ2-7; maybe TRBD1 (6 bases). The ends were cut back, 1 base at V and 3 bases at J, with 10 bases in the middle. This CDR3 spans 14 amino acids. Germline V gives CDR1 LNHDA, CDR2 SQIVND (reference sequence). The CDR3 nucleotides read TGTGCCAGTAGTATAGGGGACAATGTCTACGAGCAGTACTTC. Protein: CASSIGDNVYEQYF.

This clonotype has more than one count but fewer than ten. CDR3: CASSLGWQGGDEQFF. The CDR3 bases are TGTGCCAGCAGTCTGGGGTGGCAGGGAGGGGATGAGCAGTTCTTC. This chain joins TRBV14 and TRBJ2-7; TRBD2 aligns across 7 bases. The end of the DNA aligns better with TRBJ2-1, so the J call may be wrong. CDR1 is SGHDN, CDR2 FVKESK, per germline. This CDR3 comprises 15 residues.

At least ten counts were recorded for this clonotype. The chain couples TRBV19 to TRBJ1-5; D is ambiguous. Trimming pared 0 bases from V and 1 base from J, leaving 7 bases between. Germline V gene lookup returns CDR1 LNHDA and CDR2 SQIVND (reference sequence). The CDR3 loop spans 15 amino acids. The CDR3 spells CASSIDPTSNQPQHF. The CDR3 DNA follows: TGTGCCAGTAGTATAGATCCTACGAGCAATCAGCCCCAGCATTTT. The complete variable domain, with remaining parts taken from reference TRBV19 and TRBJ1-5, reads DGGITQSPKYLFRKEGQNVTLSCEQNLNHDAMYWYRQDPGQGLRLIYYSQIVNDFQKGDIAEGYSVSREKKESFPLTVTSAQKNPTAFYLCASSIDPTSNQPQHFGDGTRLSIL.

This clonotype was found many times. The CDR3 DNA reads TGCGCCAGCCGGGCTGATAATCAGCCCCAGCATTTT. This codes for CASRADNQPQHF. The chain recombines TRBV10-2 with TRBJ1-5; D remains unclear. This CDR3 contains 12 residues. V dropped 8 bases and J dropped 4 bases, with 9 bases sitting between them. Germline assignment: CDR1 WSHSY and CDR2 SAAADI.

This clonotype was recorded at least ten times. Relative to the germline gene, one junction end is altered; a read error may explain this. V usage is TRBV2 and J usage is TRBJ1-4; D uncertain. This CDR3 spans 14 amino acids. Germline CDR1 is SNHLY and CDR2 is FYNNEI. The CDR3 nucleotides are TGTGCCAGCAGAGAAGGTTTAGGGAATGAAAAACTGTTTTTT. Residues: CASREGLGNEKLFF.

The chain combines TRBV12-3 or TRBV12-4 with TRBJ1-2; D is ambiguous. Trimming stripped 7 bases from V and 4 bases from J, with 13 bases between. The length of the CDR3 is 13 residues. CDR3 region: CASNLSGGYGYTF. The CDR3 bases are TGTGCCAGCAACCTCAGCGGCGGCTATGGCTACACCTTC.

CDR3 in amino acids: CSARLPGQGPYNEQFF. The CDR3 nucleotides read TGCAGTGCTAGGTTGCCGGGACAGGGACCCTACAATGAGCAGTTCTTC. The chain combines TRBV20-1 with TRBJ2-1; 9 bases match TRBD1. Germline V gives CDR1 DFQATT, CDR2 SNEGSKA (reference sequence). V was pared by 3 bases and J by 2 bases, with 8 bases of the junction left unmatched. This CDR3 has 16 residues.

This clonotype was observed many times. V is TRBV28 and J is TRBJ2-5, with a tentative D call TRBD1 (5 bases). This CDR3 contains 15 residues. Trimming left V 1 base short and J 2 bases short, with 11 bases between. CDR1 and CDR2 (germline): MDHEN, SYDVKM. CDR3 residues: CASSLSDRYQETQYF. DNA for the CDR3: TGTGCCAGCAGTTTATCCGACAGATATCAAGAGACCCAGTACTTC.

The chain links TRBV20-1 to TRBJ1-4; D might be TRBD1 (6 bases). V lost 1 base, J lost 8 bases, and 11 bases lay in between. Per germline, CDR1 DFQATT and CDR2 SNEGSKA (reference sequence). The CDR3 contains 13 residues. The CDR3 region has the DNA TGCAGTGCTAGAGTACAGGGTGGGGAAAAACTGTTTTTT. Its protein is CSARVQGGEKLFF.

This clonotype was detected a few times. The chain has TRBV2 and TRBJ1-1; TRBD1 might be the D (6 bases). The CDR3 contains 14 residues. Germline CDR1 SNHLY, CDR2 FYNNEI. The V end lost 5 bases, the J end lost 3 bases, and 13 bases lay between the germline ends. CDR3 in DNA: TGTGCCAGCAGTAGGAACAGGGACGACACTGAAGCTTTCTTT. Translating it yields CASSRNRDDTEAFF.

The gene calls are TRBV18 and TRBJ1-3; 10 bases fit TRBD1. Germline V CDR1 and CDR2: KGHSH, LQKENI. Losses at the gene ends were 3 bases for V and 1 base for J; bases not matched to a gene: 9. CDR3 length equals 18 residues. The CDR3 coding sequence is TGTGCCAGCTCACCCCTCGGGACAGGGGCTTCATCTGGAAACACCATATATTTT. Amino acid sequence: CASSPLGTGASSGNTIYF.

This clonotype was counted ten times or more. The chain combines TRBV7-8 with TRBJ2-7, with D tentatively TRBD1 (6 bases). Germline V gene lookup returns CDR1 SGHVS and CDR2 FQNEAQ. The CDR3 has 14 amino acids. V gave up 5 bases and J gave up 6 bases, with 17 bases separating them. The CDR3 loop reads CASSVGGPLVEQYF. The DNA for the CDR3 is TGTGCCAGCAGCGTAGGGGGTCCCCTCGTCGAGCAGTACTTC.